Each of the 23 T cell receptor beta chains below was sequenced from the same sample in a study of shared clonotypes between healthy human individuals. Here immunoSEQ multiplex PCR was the method, and the copy in TCRdb shows in-frame clones only, minus some. The table lists some 500,000 clones, about 96% of them singletons. The specimen was naive CD4+ T cells sorted from blood. The subset was: CD45RA+ positively selected. These receptors were obtained from a young woman in good health.

The chain recombines TRBV7-9 with TRBJ1-1; D not resolved. Trimming removed 7 bases at V and 1 base at J, with 13 bases between. The CDR3 extends over 14 amino acids. CDR1 and CDR2 from the germline V gene are SEHNR and FQNEAQ (reference sequence). CDR3 amino acids: CASTQTSSNTEAFF. In DNA, the CDR3 is TGTGCCAGCACCCAGACGTCCTCGAACACTGAAGCTTTCTTT.

The rearrangement joins TRBV11-2 to TRBJ1-1; 7 bases match TRBD1. Looked up from germline, CDR1 is SGHAT and CDR2 is FQNNGV. CDR3 length: 16 amino acids. V gave up 4 bases and J gave up 1 base; unmatched junction bases: 9. The CDR3 protein is CASSSLPGTENTEAFF. In DNA form, the CDR3 reads TGTGCCAGCAGCTCCTTACCCGGGACAGAGAACACTGAAGCTTTCTTT.

This chain links TRBV27 with TRBJ1-5; 8 bases map to TRBD1. Germline V gives CDR1 MNHEY, CDR2 SMNVEV (reference sequence). The V and J ends lost 5 bases and 6 bases, in that order; junction bases with no gene match: 30. This CDR3 has 22 residues. The CDR3 DNA follows: TGTGCCAGCAGTCCAACGGGGAGGAGGGGAGGAACTTCGACAGGGGAGGGTCAGCCCCAGCATTTT. Its protein is CASSPTGRRGGTSTGEGQPQHF.

This clone showed up just once. This chain connects TRBV27 to TRBJ2-2; 10 nucleotides align to TRBD2. Germline V CDR1 and CDR2: MNHEY, SMNVEV (reference sequence). This CDR3 is 17 amino acids long. J lost 6 bases, V lost 2 bases, and 9 bases had no gene match. CDR3 loop: CASSLSLAGVSAGELFF. In nucleotides, the CDR3 is TGTGCCAGCAGTTTAAGTCTAGCGGGAGTATCTGCCGGGGAGCTGTTTTTT.

V and J are TRBV6-1 and TRBJ1-2, with TRBD1 matching over 7 bases. Germline V gene data show CDR1 as MNHNS and CDR2 as SASEGT. Unmatched junction bases numbered 7, after V lost 3 bases and J lost 3 bases. The CDR3 runs 15 residues. CDR3 in amino acids: CASSDTTGSDYGYTF. CDR3 DNA: TGTGCCAGCAGTGACACGACAGGGTCAGACTATGGCTACACCTTC.

The DNA of the CDR3 is TGTGCCAGCTCGTTATTAGCGGGAGGATTAGAGACCCAGTACTTC. Amino acids: CASSLLAGGLETQYF. The chain joins TRBV18 to TRBJ2-5; 10 nucleotides agree with TRBD2. The length of the CDR3 is 15 residues. Per the germline V gene, CDR1 is KGHSH and CDR2 is LQKENI. J was trimmed by 4 bases and V by 6 bases; bases with no gene match: 8.

This sequence joins TRBV27 and TRBJ1-4; D uncertain. Looked up from germline, CDR1 is MNHEY and CDR2 is SMNVEV (reference sequence). V shed 3 bases and J shed 8 bases, with 13 bases lying between them. The CDR3 runs 14 residues. DNA of the CDR3: TGTGCCAGCAGTTTCCGTTTAGGTGGGGAAAAACTGTTTTTT. Protein sequence: CASSFRLGGEKLFF.

This chain links TRBV30 with TRBJ2-5; 7 positions agree with TRBD2. After removal of 0 bases from V and 5 bases from J, the junction contained 9 bases not matched to a gene. The germline V gene encodes CDR1 GTSNPN and CDR2 SVGIG (reference sequence). The CDR3 is 15 amino acids. The CDR3 coding sequence is TGTGCCTGGAGTGTATACCCGGGAGGTGAGGAGACCCAGTACTTC. Residues: CAWSVYPGGEETQYF. The whole variable domain, filled in from reference TRBV30 and TRBJ2-5, reads SQTIHQWPATLVQPVGSPLSLECTVEGTSNPNLYWYRQAAGRGLQLLFYSVGIGQISSEVPQNLSASRPQDRQFILSSKKLLLSDSGFYLCAWSVYPGGEETQYFGPGTRLLVL.

The genes are TRBV10-3 and TRBJ2-3; no clear D. The CDR3 consists of 16 residues. Germline assignment: CDR1 ENHRY and CDR2 SYGVKD. Trimming left V 0 bases short and J 2 bases short, with 12 bases between. CDR3 loop: CAISESAYGITDTQYF. The CDR3 region has the DNA TGTGCCATCAGTGAGTCGGCTTATGGGATCACAGATACGCAGTATTTT.

The rearrangement joins TRBV28 to TRBJ2-7; 8 bases align to TRBD1. The length of the CDR3 is 14 residues. The J segment lost 5 bases and the V segment lost 2 bases, leaving 5 bases of the junction unmatched. CDR1 MDHEN and CDR2 SYDVKM come from the germline V gene. CDR3 sequence (DNA): TGTGCCAGCAGTTTACGTCAGGGGGCAGACGAGCAGTACTTC. It translates to CASSLRQGADEQYF.

The chain links TRBV5-1 to TRBJ2-6, with D perhaps matching TRBD1 or TRBD2 (5 bases each). The CDR3 is 18 amino acids. Trimming removed 0 bases from V and 2 bases from J, with 15 bases in between. Germline CDR1 is SGHRS and CDR2 is YFSETQ. CDR3: CASSLVPGTSTGANVLTF. DNA for the CDR3: TGCGCCAGCAGCTTGGTCCCAGGGACCTCTACTGGGGCCAACGTCCTGACTTTC.

The chain links TRBV7-9 to TRBJ2-6; D is possibly TRBD2 (5 bases). Germline CDR1 is SEHNR and CDR2 is FQNEAQ (reference sequence). This CDR3 contains 18 residues. Trimming shortened V by 2 bases and J by 0 bases, and 14 bases separated the two germline ends. The CDR3 DNA sequence: TGTGCCAGCAGCTTAAGCCGTGGACTGCTCTCTGGGGCCAACGTCCTGACTTTC. Protein: CASSLSRGLLSGANVLTF.

This clone is a singleton in its sample. The chain links TRBV27 to TRBJ1-5; 8 bases match TRBD1. V lost 5 bases to trimming and J lost 4 bases; unmatched junction nucleotides: 4. Looked up from germline, CDR1 is MNHEY and CDR2 is SMNVEV (reference sequence). The CDR3 totals 14 residues. This chain's CDR3 is CASSPTGGNQPQHF. As DNA, the CDR3 is TGTGCCAGCAGTCCTACAGGGGGGAATCAGCCCCAGCATTTT.

This clone was picked up one time. V usage is TRBV7-8 and J usage is TRBJ2-2, with 7 bases identical to TRBD2. The CDR3 is 16 amino acids. The V segment lost 2 bases and the J segment 1 base; nucleotides outside the gene matches: 4. The germline gives CDR1 SGHVS, CDR2 FQNEAQ. The CDR3 nucleotides are TGTGCCAGCAGCTTAATCGGGAGGAAGAACACCGGGGAGCTGTTTTTT. The encoded protein is CASSLIGRKNTGELFF.

The CDR3 loop is CASSLSDLAGGWTGELFF. In DNA form, the CDR3 reads TGTGCCAGCAGCTTGAGCGACTTAGCGGGAGGTTGGACCGGGGAGCTGTTTTTT. The gene calls are TRBV7-7 and TRBJ2-2; TRBD2 aligns across 10 bases. The CDR3 has 18 amino acids. The germline V gene encodes CDR1 SSHAT and CDR2 FNYEAQ (reference sequence). The V and J ends lost 3 bases and 5 bases, in that order; junction bases with no gene match: 12.

V gene TRBV5-8 combines with J gene TRBJ2-7, with 9 nucleotides matching TRBD2. This CDR3 has 12 amino acids. From germline, CDR1 is SGHTS and CDR2 YDEGEE. The V gene end was trimmed by 10 bases and the J gene end by 6 bases; junction bases not matched to a gene: 8. CDR3 bases: TGTGCCTCCTTAGCGGGGGTAGGCGAGCAGTACTTC. Its protein product is CASLAGVGEQYF.

V and J are TRBV4-1 and TRBJ1-1, with a tentative D call TRBD1 (6 bases). The V and J ends lost 2 bases and 8 bases respectively, with 27 bases between them. Germline CDR1 is MGHRA and CDR2 is YSYEKL. CDR3 length: 18 amino acids. The CDR3 DNA follows: TGCGCCAGCAGCCAAAGGGGCGGGGGGGCTGCCGGTCGTTACGAAGCTTTCTTT. Amino acids: CASSQRGGGAAGRYEAFF.

This clone has a single count. DNA for the CDR3: TGCGCCAGCAGCTTCTCTAGCGGGATCACAGATACGCAGTATTTT. It yields the protein CASSFSSGITDTQYF. The chain carries TRBV5-1 and TRBJ2-3, with 9 bases matching TRBD2. Germline values: CDR1 SGHRS, CDR2 YFSETQ. V was clipped by 2 bases and J by 2 bases; unmatched bases: 3. CDR3 size: 15 residues.

The table lists this clone with a count of one. The chain's CDR3 is CASSLRSPLAGFFTDTQYF. CDR3 in DNA: TGTGCCAGCAGCTTAAGGTCTCCGCTAGCGGGATTCTTCACAGATACGCAGTATTTT. J is TRBJ2-3 and V is TRBV7-2; TRBD2 matches 9 bases. The CDR3 contains 19 residues. Per the germline V gene, CDR1 is SGHTA and CDR2 is FQGNSA. The V gene end was trimmed by 2 bases and the J gene end by 2 bases; junction bases not matched to a gene: 14.

J is TRBJ2-1 and V is TRBV28; 8 bases match TRBD1. Germline loops: CDR1 MDHEN, CDR2 SYDVKM. J lost 7 bases, V lost 5 bases, and 13 bases had no gene match. CDR3 length: 16 residues. CDR3 amino acids: CASSLMTGVIENEQFF. Here the CDR3 DNA reads TGTGCCAGCAGTCTAATGACAGGGGTTATAGAGAATGAGCAGTTCTTC.

This clone was found once. This chain joins TRBV5-5 and TRBJ2-5; D not certain. The CDR3 spans 13 residues. V was cut by 1 base and J by 5 bases, with 9 bases left in between. Germline V gives CDR1 SGHKS, CDR2 YYEKEE (reference sequence). For the CDR3, the DNA is TGTGCCAGCAGCTTGCCCCATCGGGAGACCCAGTACTTC. Translation gives CASSLPHRETQYF.

The CDR3 is CASSVTGFASGPYEQYF. In DNA, the CDR3 is TGTGCCAGCAGTGTTACAGGGTTTGCTAGCGGACCCTACGAGCAGTACTTC. The chain couples TRBV6-1 to TRBJ2-7; D perhaps matches TRBD2 (7 bases). The CDR3 spans 17 residues. Trimming shortened V by 4 bases and J by 2 bases, and 21 bases separated the two germline ends. Germline V gene sequence: CDR1 MNHNS, CDR2 SASEGT.

About this clone itself: Different DNA sequences within this sample yield the same CDR3. The V and J genes are TRBV18 and TRBJ1-1; D is undetermined. The CDR3 is 13 amino acids. With 3 bases removed from V and 5 bases from J, the gap between germline ends came to 10 bases. Germline CDR1 is KGHSH and CDR2 is LQKENI. CDR3 in amino acids: CASSPSRGTEAFF. In nucleotides, the CDR3 is TGTGCCAGCTCACCTTCCCGAGGGACTGAAGCTTTCTTT.